The T cell receptor (beta chain) described here comes from a study of cytomegalovirus exposure and HLA in healthy donors. In this sample, this clone turned up a few times. Deletions cut 5 bases from V and 0 bases from J, with 14 bases between. CDR1 and CDR2 (germline): SGHTA, FQGNSA. The CDR3 is 17 residues long. The PCR contained 60 Vbeta and 13 Jbeta primers. The table came from immunoSEQ multiplex PCR; TCRdb's copy has only in-frame clones and leaves some out. Among about 76,000 clones, roughly 73% were seen once, and the ten largest hold approximately 16%. This TCR was recovered from a woman aged 40 to 50 in good health and CMV-seropositive. Input material: PBMCs. The chain carries TRBV7-2 and TRBJ2-6; perhaps TRBD2 as D (7 bases). The CDR3 DNA follows: TGTGCCAGCAGCCCAAGGGGGGGGAGCTCTGGGGCCAACGTCCTGACTTTC. It is translated as CASSPRGGSSGANVLTF.